This T cell receptor (beta chain) was captured by sequencing in a study of cytomegalovirus exposure and HLA in healthy donors. Whole-study results and caveats: Under in vitro conditions, three CMV-associated chains were confirmed as specific for CMV antigens. As a later analysis showed, a missense DCLRE1C variant was linked to trimming of TCR beta V- and J-genes.

As concerns this clone: Its antigen is unknown.

Primers included in the PCR were 60 Vbeta and 13 Jbeta primers. Some clones are missing from TCRdb's copy, which holds only in-frame ones; the method was immunoSEQ multiplex PCR. In the table there are roughly 78,000 clones, roughly 64% of which are singletons. V was cut by 10 bases and J by 4 bases, with 19 bases left in between. Germline V gene data show CDR1 as MNHNS and CDR2 as SASEGT. The CDR3 consists of 15 residues. The sequencing sample was made of PBMCs. This clonotype originated in a man aged 25-40 years in good health and CMV-seropositive. The chain uses TRBV6-1 and TRBJ2-2; D might be TRBD1 (6 bases). DNA of the CDR3: TGTGCCATCCCAAACGGACAGCTATTCACCGGGGAGCTGTTTTTT. This codes for CAIPNGQLFTGELFF.